The 8 T cell receptor beta chains below were found in one sample sequenced in a study of beta chain features in type 1 diabetes. Expressed TCRB transcripts were sequenced after all isolated RNA was converted to cDNA. Sequenced by immunoSEQ multiplex PCR; TCRdb stores in-frame clones only, minus some. The data hold tens of thousands of clones, with about 60% observed a single time. The sequenced material came from Tregs from blood. The source of these receptors is a woman aged 18-30 years in good health.

The J gene is TRBJ1-5, the V gene TRBV7-2; 7 positions agree with TRBD1. The germline gives CDR1 SGHTA, CDR2 FQGNSA. The ends lost 5 bases at V and 6 bases at J; junction bases unmatched: 7. The CDR3 extends over 14 amino acids. CDR3 in amino acids: CASSPQGVSQPQHF. The CDR3 coding sequence is TGTGCCAGCAGCCCGCAGGGGGTGAGTCAGCCCCAGCATTTT.

This clone was picked up one time. The chain has TRBV2 and TRBJ2-7, with 11 bases that match TRBD2. The CDR3 totals 15 residues. Germline V gene sequence: CDR1 SNHLY, CDR2 FYNNEI. With 10 bases clipped from V and 4 bases from J, the junction kept 12 bases outside the gene matches. In DNA, the CDR3 is TGTGCCAACTCGTGGTCGGCTAGCGGGAGGTACGAGCAGTACTTC. It is translated as CANSWSASGRYEQYF.

V and J are TRBV7-9 and TRBJ2-7, with 7 bases that match TRBD1. Germline CDR1 is SEHNR and CDR2 is FQNEAQ (reference sequence). CDR3 size: 15 residues. The V segment lost 3 bases and the J segment 1 base; nucleotides outside the gene matches: 6. For the CDR3, the DNA is TGTGCCAGCAGCTTCCGGACAGGTTCTTCCTACGAGCAGTACTTC. Its translation is CASSFRTGSSYEQYF.

V and J are TRBV2 and TRBJ1-2, with D perhaps TRBD1 (5 bases). Germline lookup yields CDR1 SNHLY and CDR2 FYNNEI. Trimming shortened V by 3 bases and J by 6 bases, and 8 bases separated the two germline ends. The CDR3 extends over 12 amino acids. The CDR3, as DNA: TGTGCCAGCAGTGATTGGGGGGATGGCTACACCTTC. Translating gives CASSDWGDGYTF.

The chain uses TRBV5-1 and TRBJ2-3; D might be TRBD2 (6 bases). V dropped 8 bases and J dropped 0 bases, with 13 bases sitting between them. Germline loops: CDR1 SGHRS, CDR2 YFSETQ. CDR3 size: 14 residues. CDR3 DNA sequence: TGCGCCAGTTCGAGGGCGGGGAGCACAGATACGCAGTATTTT. This encodes CASSRAGSTDTQYF.

Only a few counts were recorded for this clone. The rearrangement links TRBV19 to TRBJ2-5, with TRBD1 matching 7 bases. The CDR3 runs to 15 residues. Trimming cost V 2 bases and J 5 bases; bases outside gene matches: 8. Germline CDR1 LNHDA, CDR2 SQIVND (reference sequence). The CDR3 coding sequence is TGTGCCAGTAGTATATCGACAGGGTCCTGGGAGACCCAGTACTTC. Translating it yields CASSISTGSWETQYF.

J is TRBJ1-5 and V is TRBV6-6; TRBD1 aligns across 7 bases. Losses at the gene ends were 11 bases for V and 5 bases for J; bases not matched to a gene: 6. Per germline, CDR1 MNHNY and CDR2 SVGAGI (reference sequence). CDR3 size: 12 residues. The CDR3 is CAVGQDHQPQHF. The CDR3 coding sequence is TGTGCCGTCGGACAGGACCATCAGCCCCAGCATTTT.

This chain joins TRBV5-1 and TRBJ2-2, with no clear D. Deletions cut 8 bases from V and 8 bases from J, with 13 bases between. This CDR3 comprises 12 residues. From germline, CDR1 is SGHRS and CDR2 YFSETQ. The CDR3 coding sequence is TGCGCCAGTAGCAGGAGAGAAGGGGAGCTGTTTTTT. It translates to CASSRREGELFF. The full variable domain, with the rest looked up from reference TRBV5-1 and TRBJ2-2, is KAGVTQTPRYLIKTRGQQVTLSCSPISGHRSVSWYQQTPGQGLQFLFEYFSETQRNKGNFPGRFSGRQFSNSRSEMNVSTLELGDSALYLCASSRREGELFFGEGSRLTVL.